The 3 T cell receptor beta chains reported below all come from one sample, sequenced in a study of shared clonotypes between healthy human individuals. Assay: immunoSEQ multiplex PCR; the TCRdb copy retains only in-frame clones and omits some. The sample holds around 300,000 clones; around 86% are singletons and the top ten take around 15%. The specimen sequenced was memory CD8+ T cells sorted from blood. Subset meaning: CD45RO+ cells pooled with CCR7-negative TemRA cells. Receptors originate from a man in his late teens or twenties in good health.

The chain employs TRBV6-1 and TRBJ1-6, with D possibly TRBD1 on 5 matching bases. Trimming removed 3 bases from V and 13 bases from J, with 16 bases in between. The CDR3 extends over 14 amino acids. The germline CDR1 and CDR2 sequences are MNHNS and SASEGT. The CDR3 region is CASSDLGPDGPLHF. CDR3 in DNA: TGTGCCAGCAGTGATCTGGGACCCGATGGGCCCCTCCACTTT.

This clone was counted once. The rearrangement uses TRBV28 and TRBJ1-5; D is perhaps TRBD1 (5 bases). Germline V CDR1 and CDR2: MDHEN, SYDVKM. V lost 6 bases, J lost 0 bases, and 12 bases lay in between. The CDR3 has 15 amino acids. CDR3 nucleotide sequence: TGTGCCAGCAGAAAGGGGACTGCTAGCAATCAGCCCCAGCATTTT. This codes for CASRKGTASNQPQHF.

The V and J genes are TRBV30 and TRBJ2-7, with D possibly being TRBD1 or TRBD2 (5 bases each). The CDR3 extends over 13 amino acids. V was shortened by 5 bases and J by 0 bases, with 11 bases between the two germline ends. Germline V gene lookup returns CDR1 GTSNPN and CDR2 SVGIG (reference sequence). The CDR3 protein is CAWRSGTSYEQYF. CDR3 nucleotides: TGTGCCTGGCGCAGTGGGACCTCCTACGAGCAGTACTTC.